One TCR beta chain is described in this entry. Clones were sequenced by immunoSEQ multiplex PCR, and TCRdb holds only the in-frame ones, with some missing. The sample records about 25,000 clones, 84% being singletons. This specimen belongs to a study of T cells in narcolepsy. The wider study: Enrolled donors included narcolepsy type 1 or type 2 patients and healthy controls.

V dropped 4 bases and J dropped 5 bases, with 12 bases sitting between them. Germline V gives CDR1 SGHDT, CDR2 YYEEEE. This CDR3 is built from 13 residues. The receptor comes from a human donor with narcolepsy. This chain uses TRBV5-6 with TRBJ1-2, with no clear D. The specimen sequenced was CD45RA- memory CD4+ T cells from PBMCs. DNA for the CDR3: TGTGCCAGCAGCCATTTGCGGGTGTATGGCTACACCTTC. Translating gives CASSHLRVYGYTF. Complete variable domain (other parts from reference TRBV5-6 and TRBJ1-2): DAGVTQSPTHLIKTRGQQVTLRCSPKSGHDTVSWYQQALGQGPQFIFQYYEEEERQRGNFPDRFSGHQFPNYSSELNVNALLLGDSALYLCASSHLRVYGYTFGSGTRLTVV.